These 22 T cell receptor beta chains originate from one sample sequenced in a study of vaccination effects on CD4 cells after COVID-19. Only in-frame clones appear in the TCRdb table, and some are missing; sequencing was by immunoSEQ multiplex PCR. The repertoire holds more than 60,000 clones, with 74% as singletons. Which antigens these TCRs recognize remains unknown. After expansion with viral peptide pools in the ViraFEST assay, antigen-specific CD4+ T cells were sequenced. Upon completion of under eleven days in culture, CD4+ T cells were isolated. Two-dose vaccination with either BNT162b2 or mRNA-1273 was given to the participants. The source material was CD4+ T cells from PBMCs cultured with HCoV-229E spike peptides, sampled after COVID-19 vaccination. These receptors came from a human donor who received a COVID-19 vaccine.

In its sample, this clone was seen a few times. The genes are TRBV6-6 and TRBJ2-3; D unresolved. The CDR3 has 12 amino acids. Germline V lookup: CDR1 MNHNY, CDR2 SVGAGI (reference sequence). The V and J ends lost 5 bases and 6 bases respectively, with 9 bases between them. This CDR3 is CASSRIGDTQYF. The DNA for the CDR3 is TGTGCCAGCAGTAGGATAGGCGATACGCAGTATTTT.

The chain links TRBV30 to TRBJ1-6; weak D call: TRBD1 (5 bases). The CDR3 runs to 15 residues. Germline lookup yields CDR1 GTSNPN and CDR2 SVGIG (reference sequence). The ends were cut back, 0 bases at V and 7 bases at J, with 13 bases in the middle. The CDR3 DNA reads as TGTGCCTGGAGTGTTCCGGGGACGGGGAATTCACCCCTCCACTTT. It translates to CAWSVPGTGNSPLHF.

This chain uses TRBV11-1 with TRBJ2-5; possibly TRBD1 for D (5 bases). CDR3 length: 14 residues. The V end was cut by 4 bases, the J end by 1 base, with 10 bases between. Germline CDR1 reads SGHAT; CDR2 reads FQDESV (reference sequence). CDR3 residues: CASSSRTTQETQYF. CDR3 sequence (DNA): TGTGCCAGCAGCTCCCGGACAACCCAAGAGACCCAGTACTTC. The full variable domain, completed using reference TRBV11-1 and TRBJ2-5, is EAEVAQSPRYKITEKSQAVAFWCDPISGHATLYWYRQILGQGPELLVQFQDESVVDDSQLPKDRFSAERLKGVDSTLKIQPAELGDSAMYLCASSSRTTQETQYFGPGTRLLVL.

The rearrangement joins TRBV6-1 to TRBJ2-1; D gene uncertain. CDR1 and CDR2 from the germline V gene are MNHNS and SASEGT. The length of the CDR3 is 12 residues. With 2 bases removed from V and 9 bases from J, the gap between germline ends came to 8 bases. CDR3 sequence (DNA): TGTGCCAGCAGTGAACCCAGCCGTGAGCAGTTCTTC. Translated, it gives CASSEPSREQFF.

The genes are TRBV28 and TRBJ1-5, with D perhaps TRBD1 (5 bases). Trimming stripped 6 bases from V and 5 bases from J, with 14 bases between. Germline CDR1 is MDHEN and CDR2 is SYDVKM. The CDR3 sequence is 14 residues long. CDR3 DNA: TGTGCCAGCAGGAAACCCGGGACCGATCAGCCCCAGCATTTT. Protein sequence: CASRKPGTDQPQHF. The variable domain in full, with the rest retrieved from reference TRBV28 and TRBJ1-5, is DVKVTQSSRYLVKRTGEKVFLECVQDMDHENMFWYRQDPGLGLRLIYFSYDVKMKEKGDIPEGYSVSREKKERFSLILESASTNQTSMYLCASRKPGTDQPQHFGDGTRLSIL.

As DNA, the CDR3 is TGTGCCAGCAGTTTTGGAGGGGTGGCCAAAAACATTCAGTACTTC. This encodes CASSFGGVAKNIQYF. The chain links TRBV27 to TRBJ2-4; a weak D match, TRBD2 (6 bases). V shed 3 bases and J shed 1 base, with 10 bases lying between them. Germline V gives CDR1 MNHEY, CDR2 SMNVEV (reference sequence). CDR3 length equals 15 residues.

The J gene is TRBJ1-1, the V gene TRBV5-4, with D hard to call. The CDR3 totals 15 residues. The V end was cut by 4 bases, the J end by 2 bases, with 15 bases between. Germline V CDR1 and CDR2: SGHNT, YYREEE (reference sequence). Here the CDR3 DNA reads TGTGCCAGCAGCCCCGCCGGCAGGAAAAACACTGAAGCTTTCTTT. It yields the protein CASSPAGRKNTEAFF. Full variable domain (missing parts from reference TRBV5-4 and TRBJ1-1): ETGVTQSPTHLIKTRGQQVTLRCSSQSGHNTVSWYQQALGQGPQFIFQYYREEENGRGNFPPRFSGLQFPNYSSELNVNALELDDSALYLCASSPAGRKNTEAFFGQGTRLTVV.

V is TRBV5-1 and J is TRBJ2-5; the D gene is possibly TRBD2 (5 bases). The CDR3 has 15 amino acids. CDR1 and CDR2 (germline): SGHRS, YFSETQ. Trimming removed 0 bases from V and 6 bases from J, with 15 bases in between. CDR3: CASSLGIGREQTQYF. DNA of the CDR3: TGCGCCAGCAGCTTGGGCATTGGAAGGGAGCAGACCCAGTACTTC.

This chain's CDR3 is CASSLNGQMTDTQYF. In DNA form, the CDR3 reads TGCGCCAGCAGCTTGAATGGACAGATGACAGATACGCAGTATTTT. This sequence joins TRBV5-1 and TRBJ2-3; possible D gene TRBD1, 6 bases. The CDR3 contains 15 residues. V dropped 1 base and J dropped 3 bases, with 12 bases sitting between them. Looked up from germline, CDR1 is SGHRS and CDR2 is YFSETQ.

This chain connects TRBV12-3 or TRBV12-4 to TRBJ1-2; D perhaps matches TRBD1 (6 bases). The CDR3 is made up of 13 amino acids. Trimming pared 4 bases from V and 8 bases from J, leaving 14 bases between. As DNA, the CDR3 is TGTGCCAGCAGTTACAGGGAAAAAGGCGGCTACACCTTC. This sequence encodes CASSYREKGGYTF.

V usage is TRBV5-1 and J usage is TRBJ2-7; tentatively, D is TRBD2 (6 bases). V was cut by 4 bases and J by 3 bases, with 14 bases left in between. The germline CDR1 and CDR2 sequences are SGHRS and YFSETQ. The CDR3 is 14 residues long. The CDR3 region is CASSRGMAGYEQYV. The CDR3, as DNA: TGCGCCAGCAGCCGCGGGATGGCCGGCTACGAGCAGTACGTC.

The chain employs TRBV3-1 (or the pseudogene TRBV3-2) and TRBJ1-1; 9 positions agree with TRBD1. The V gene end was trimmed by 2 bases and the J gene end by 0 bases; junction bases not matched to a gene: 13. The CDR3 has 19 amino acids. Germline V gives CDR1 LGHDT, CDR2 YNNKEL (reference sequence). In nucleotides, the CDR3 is TGTGCCAGCAGCCAAACCAGACCGGGACAGGGCCTCATGAACACTGAAGCTTTCTTT. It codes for CASSQTRPGQGLMNTEAFF.

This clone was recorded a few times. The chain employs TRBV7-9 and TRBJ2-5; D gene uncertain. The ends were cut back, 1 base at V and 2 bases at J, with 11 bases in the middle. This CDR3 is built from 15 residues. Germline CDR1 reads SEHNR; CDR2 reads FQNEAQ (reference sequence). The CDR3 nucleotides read TGTGCCAGCAGCTTAGGGCTGGTGATACAAGAGACCCAGTACTTC. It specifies CASSLGLVIQETQYF.

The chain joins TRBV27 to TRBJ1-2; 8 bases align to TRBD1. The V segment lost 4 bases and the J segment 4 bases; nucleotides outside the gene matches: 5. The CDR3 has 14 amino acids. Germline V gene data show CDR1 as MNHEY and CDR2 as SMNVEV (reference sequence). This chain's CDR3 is CASSWTGPFYGYTF. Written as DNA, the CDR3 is TGTGCCAGCAGTTGGACAGGGCCATTCTATGGCTACACCTTC.

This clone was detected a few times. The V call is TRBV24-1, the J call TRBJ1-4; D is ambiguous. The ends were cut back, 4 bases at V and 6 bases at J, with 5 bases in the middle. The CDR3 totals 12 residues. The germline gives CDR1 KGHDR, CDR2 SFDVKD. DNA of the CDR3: TGTGCCACCAGTGACAACGATGAAAAACTGTTTTTT. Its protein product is CATSDNDEKLFF.

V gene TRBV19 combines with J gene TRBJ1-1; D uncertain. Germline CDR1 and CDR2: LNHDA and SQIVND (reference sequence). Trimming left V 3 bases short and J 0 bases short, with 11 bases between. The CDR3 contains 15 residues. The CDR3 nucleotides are TGTGCCAGTAGTATGGCTGGCGGACTGAACACTGAAGCTTTCTTT. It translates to CASSMAGGLNTEAFF.

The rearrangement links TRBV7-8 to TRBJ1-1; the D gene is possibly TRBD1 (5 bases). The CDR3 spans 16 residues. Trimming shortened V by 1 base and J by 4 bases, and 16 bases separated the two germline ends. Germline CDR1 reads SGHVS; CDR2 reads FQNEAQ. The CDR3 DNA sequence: TGTGCCAGCAGCTTAGTGGGACCTCCCGGGGGCACTGAAGCTTTCTTT. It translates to CASSLVGPPGGTEAFF.

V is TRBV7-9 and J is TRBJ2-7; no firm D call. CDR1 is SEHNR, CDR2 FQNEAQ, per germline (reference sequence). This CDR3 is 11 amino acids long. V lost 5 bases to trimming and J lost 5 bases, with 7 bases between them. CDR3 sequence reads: CASSNRDEQYV. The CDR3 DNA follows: TGTGCCAGCAGCAACCGCGACGAGCAGTACGTC.

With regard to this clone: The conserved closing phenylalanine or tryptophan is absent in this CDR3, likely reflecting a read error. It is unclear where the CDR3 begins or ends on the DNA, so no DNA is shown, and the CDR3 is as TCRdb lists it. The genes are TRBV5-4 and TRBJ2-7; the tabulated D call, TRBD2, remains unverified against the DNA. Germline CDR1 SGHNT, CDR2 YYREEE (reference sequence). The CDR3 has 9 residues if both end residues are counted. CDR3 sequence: CASSPITCP.

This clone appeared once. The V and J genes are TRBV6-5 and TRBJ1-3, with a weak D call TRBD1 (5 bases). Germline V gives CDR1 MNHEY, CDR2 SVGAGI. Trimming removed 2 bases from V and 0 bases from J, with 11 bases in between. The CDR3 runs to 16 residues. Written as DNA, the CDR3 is TGTGCCAGCAGTTACGGGGCGGACGACTCTGGAAACACCATATATTTT. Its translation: CASSYGADDSGNTIYF.

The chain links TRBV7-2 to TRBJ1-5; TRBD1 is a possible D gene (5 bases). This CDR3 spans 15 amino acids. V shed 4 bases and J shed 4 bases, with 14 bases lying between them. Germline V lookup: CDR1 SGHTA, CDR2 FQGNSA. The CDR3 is CASSSTGTANQPQHF. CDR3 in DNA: TGTGCCAGCAGCTCTACCGGGACCGCAAATCAGCCCCAGCATTTT.

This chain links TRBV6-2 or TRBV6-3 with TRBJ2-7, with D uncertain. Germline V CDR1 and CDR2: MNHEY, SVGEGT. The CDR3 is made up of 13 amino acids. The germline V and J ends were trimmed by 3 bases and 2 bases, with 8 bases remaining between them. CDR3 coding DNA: TGTGCCAGCAGTTATTCTGGGACCTACGAGCAGTACGTC. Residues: CASSYSGTYEQYV.